The clone carrying this T cell receptor beta chain was counted only a few times. This sample is part of a study of blood T cell repertoires in COVID-19. Study in general: Samples came from the United States, Italy and Spain, spanning acute and convalescent COVID-19.

Per the original data handling: Amplification of reference gene primers provided the estimated nucleated cell counts. The method was immunoSEQ multiplex PCR; TCRdb's version includes in-frame clones alone and lacks a portion of them. V and J calls and clone size are those listed in that table; D and trimming were worked out from the DNA. The repertoire holds about 370,000 clones, with 75% to 90% as singletons. Researchers sorted participants into cohorts using their self-reported clinical history. Two negative PCRs, clearance, or symptom resolution characterized the recovered Cohort 3 donors. Germline V gene lookup returns CDR1 LGHDT and CDR2 YNNKEL (reference sequence). Trimming stripped 2 bases from V and 1 base from J, with 11 bases between. This CDR3 comprises 15 residues.

Sequenced input: PBMCs or T cells enriched from blood (not recorded which). The J gene is TRBJ1-1, the V gene TRBV3-1 (or the pseudogene TRBV3-2), with D tentatively TRBD1 (5 bases). The source of this sequence is a man aged 18 to 30 who had recovered from COVID-19. The CDR3 nucleotides read TGTGCCAGCAGCCAATCCGGACACTGGAACACTGAAGCTTTCTTT. Its protein is CASSQSGHWNTEAFF.